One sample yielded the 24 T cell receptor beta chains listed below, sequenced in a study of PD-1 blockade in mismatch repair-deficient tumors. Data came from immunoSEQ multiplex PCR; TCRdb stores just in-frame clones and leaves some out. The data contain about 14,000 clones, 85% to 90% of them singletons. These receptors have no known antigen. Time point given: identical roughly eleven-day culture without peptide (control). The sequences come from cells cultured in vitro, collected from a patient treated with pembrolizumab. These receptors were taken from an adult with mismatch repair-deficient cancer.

CDR3 protein: CASSFLTGERYEQYF. CDR3 in DNA: TGTGCCAGCAGTTTCCTTACAGGGGAGAGGTACGAGCAGTACTTC. The rearrangement joins TRBV27 to TRBJ2-5, with 7 nucleotides matching TRBD1. The end of the DNA aligns better with TRBJ2-7, so the J call may be wrong. CDR1 MNHEY and CDR2 SMNVEV come from the germline V gene (reference sequence). There are 15 residues in the CDR3.

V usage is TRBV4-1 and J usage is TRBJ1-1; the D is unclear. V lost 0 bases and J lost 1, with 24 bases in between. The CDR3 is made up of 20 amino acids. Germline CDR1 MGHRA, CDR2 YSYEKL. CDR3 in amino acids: CASSQEGRNFGRLRNTEAFF. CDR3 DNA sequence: TGCGCCAGCAGCCAAGAGGGCAGGAACTTCGGACGGCTACGGAACACTGAAGCTTTCTTT.

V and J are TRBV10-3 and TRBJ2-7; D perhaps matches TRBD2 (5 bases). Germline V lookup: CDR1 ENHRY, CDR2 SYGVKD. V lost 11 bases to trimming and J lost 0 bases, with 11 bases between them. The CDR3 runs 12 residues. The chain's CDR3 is CASSSSSYEQYF. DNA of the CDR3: TGTGCCTCCTCTAGCAGCTCCTACGAGCAGTACTTC.

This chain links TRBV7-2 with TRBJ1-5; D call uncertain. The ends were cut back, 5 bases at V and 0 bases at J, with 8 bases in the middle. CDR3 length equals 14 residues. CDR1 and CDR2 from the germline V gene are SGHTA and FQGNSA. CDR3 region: CASSRDNSNQPQHF. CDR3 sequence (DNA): TGTGCCAGCAGCCGCGACAATAGCAATCAGCCCCAGCATTTT.

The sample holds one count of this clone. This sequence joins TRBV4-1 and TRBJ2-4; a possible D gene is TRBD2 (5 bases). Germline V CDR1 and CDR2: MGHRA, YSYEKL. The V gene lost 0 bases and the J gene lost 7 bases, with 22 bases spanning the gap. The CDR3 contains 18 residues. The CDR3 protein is CASSQEAASTLGGNIQYF. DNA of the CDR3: TGCGCCAGCAGCCAAGAAGCCGCTAGCACCCTAGGAGGTAACATTCAGTACTTC.

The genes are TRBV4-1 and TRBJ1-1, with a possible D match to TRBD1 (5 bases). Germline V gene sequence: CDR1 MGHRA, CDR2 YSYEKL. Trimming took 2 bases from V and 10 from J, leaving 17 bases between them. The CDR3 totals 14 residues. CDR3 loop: CASSQSGGLKVAFF. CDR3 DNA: TGCGCCAGCAGCCAATCCGGGGGTCTGAAAGTAGCTTTCTTT.

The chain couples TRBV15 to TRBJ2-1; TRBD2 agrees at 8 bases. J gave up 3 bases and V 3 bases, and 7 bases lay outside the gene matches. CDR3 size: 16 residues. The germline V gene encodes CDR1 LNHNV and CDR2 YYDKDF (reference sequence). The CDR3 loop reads CATSSGAGASYNEQFF. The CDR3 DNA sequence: TGTGCCACCAGCAGTGGAGCGGGAGCGAGCTACAATGAGCAGTTCTTC. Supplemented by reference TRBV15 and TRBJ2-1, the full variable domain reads DAMVIQNPRYQVTQFGKPVTLSCSQTLNHNVMYWYQQKSSQAPKLLFHYYDKDFNNEADTPDNFQSRRPNTSFCFLDIRSPGLGDTAMYLCATSSGAGASYNEQFFGPGTRLTVL.

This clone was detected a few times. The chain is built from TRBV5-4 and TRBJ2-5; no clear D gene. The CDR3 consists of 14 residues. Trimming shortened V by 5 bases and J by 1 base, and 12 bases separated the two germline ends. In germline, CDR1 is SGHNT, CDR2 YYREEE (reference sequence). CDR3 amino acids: CASSSTIGQETQYF. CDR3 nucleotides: TGTGCCAGCAGTTCAACAATCGGCCAAGAGACCCAGTACTTC.

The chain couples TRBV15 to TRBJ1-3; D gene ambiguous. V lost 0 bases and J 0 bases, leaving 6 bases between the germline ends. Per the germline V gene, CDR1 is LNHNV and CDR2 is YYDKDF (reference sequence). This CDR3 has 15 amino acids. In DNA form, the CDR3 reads TGTGCCACCAGCAGAGATGTGAACTCTGGAAACACCATATATTTT. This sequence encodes CATSRDVNSGNTIYF.

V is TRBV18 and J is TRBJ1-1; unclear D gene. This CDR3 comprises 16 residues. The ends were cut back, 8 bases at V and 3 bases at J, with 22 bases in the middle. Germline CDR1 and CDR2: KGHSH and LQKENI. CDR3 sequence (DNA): TGTGCCAGCCTATCGAGTCCGTCGGAATTAGACACTGAAGCTTTCTTT. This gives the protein CASLSSPSELDTEAFF.

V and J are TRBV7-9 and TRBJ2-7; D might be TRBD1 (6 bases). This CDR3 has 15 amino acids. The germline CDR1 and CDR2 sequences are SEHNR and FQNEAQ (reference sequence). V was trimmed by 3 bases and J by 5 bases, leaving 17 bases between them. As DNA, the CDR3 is TGTGCCAGCAGCTTCAACAGGGCTGTTGTGAACGAGCAGTACTTC. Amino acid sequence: CASSFNRAVVNEQYF.

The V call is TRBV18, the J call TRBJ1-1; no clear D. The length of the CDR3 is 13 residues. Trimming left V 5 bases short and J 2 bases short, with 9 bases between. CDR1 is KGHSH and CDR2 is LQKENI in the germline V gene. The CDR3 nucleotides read TGTGCCAGCTCAGAAAACGGCAACACTGAAGCTTTCTTT. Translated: CASSENGNTEAFF.

In DNA form, the CDR3 reads TGTGCCAGCAGCAAAATCCGTGGGACGAGCAATGAGCAGTTCTTC. Encoded protein: CASSKIRGTSNEQFF. The rearrangement uses TRBV21-1 and TRBJ2-1. TRBV21-1 is classified as a pseudogene. This CDR3 region has 15 residues.

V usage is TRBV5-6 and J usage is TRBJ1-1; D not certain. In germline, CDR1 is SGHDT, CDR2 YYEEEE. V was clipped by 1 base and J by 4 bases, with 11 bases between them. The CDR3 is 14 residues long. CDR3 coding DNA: TGTGCCAGCAGCTTGTCGGGGAGATTCACTGAAGCTTTCTTT. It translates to CASSLSGRFTEAFF.

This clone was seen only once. DNA of the CDR3: TGCGCCAGCAGTCACAGCGGGAATGGAGATACGCAGTATTTT. Its translation: CASSHSGNGDTQYF. The chain is built from TRBV23-1 and TRBJ2-3; 7 nucleotides match TRBD2. TRBV23-1 is reported as an ORF; its role is uncertain. V lost 3 bases and J lost 5; bases outside the gene matches: 5. This CDR3 is built from 14 residues.

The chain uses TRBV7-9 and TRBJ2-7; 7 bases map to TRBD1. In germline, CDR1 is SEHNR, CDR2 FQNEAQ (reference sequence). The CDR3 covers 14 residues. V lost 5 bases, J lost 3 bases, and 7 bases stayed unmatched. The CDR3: CASSPRGTDYEQYF. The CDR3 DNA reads TGTGCCAGCAGCCCTAGAGGGACAGACTACGAGCAGTACTTC.

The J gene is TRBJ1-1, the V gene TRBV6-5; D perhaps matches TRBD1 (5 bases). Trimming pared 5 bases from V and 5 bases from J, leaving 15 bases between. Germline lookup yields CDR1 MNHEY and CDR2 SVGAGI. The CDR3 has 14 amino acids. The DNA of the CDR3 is TGTGCCAGCAGTCCTGGTGGGGGAAGAACTGAAGCTTTCTTT. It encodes CASSPGGGRTEAFF.

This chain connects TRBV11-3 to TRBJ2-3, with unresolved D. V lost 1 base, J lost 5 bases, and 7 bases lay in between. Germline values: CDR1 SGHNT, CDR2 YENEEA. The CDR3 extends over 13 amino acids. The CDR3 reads CASSLGFLDTQYF. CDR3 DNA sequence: TGTGCCAGCAGCTTAGGGTTCTTAGATACGCAGTATTTT. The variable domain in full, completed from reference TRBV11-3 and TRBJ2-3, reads EAGVVQSPRYKIIEKKQPVAFWCNPISGHNTLYWYLQNLGQGPELLIRYENEEAVDDSQLPKDRFSAERLKGVDSTLKIQPAELGDSAVYLCASSLGFLDTQYFGPGTRLTVL.

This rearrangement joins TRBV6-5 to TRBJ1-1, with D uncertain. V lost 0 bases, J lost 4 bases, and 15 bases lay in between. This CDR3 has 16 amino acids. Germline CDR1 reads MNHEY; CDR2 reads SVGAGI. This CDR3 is CASSYSAMVVGTEAFF. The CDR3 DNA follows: TGTGCCAGCAGTTACTCCGCCATGGTCGTGGGCACTGAAGCTTTCTTT.

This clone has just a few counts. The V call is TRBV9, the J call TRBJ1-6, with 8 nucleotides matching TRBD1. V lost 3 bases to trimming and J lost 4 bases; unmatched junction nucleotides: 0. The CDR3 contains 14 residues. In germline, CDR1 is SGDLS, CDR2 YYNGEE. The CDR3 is CASSGQGYNSPLHF. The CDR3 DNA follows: TGTGCCAGCAGCGGACAGGGGTATAATTCACCCCTCCACTTT. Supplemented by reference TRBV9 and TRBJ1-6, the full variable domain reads DSGVTQTPKHLITATGQRVTLRCSPRSGDLSVYWYQQSLDQGLQFLIQYYNGEERAKGNILERFSAQQFPDLHSELNLSSLELGDSALYFCASSGQGYNSPLHFGNGTRLTVT.

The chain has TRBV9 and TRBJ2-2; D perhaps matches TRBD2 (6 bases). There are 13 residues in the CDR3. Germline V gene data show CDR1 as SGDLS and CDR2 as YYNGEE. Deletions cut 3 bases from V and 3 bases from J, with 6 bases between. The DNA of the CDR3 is TGTGCCAGCAGCGGACTAGACACCGGGGAGCTGTTTTTT. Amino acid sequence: CASSGLDTGELFF.

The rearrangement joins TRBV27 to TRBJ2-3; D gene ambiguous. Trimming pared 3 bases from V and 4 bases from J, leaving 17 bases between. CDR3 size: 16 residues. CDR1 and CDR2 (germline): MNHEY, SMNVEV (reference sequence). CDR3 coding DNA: TGTGCCAGCAGTTTGGGGAATCCCCAGTGGGCAGATACGCAGTATTTT. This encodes CASSLGNPQWADTQYF.

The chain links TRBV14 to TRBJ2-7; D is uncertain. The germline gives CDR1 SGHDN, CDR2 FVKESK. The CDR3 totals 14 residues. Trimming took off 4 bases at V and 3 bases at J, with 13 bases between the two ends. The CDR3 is CASSRGRLNYEQYF. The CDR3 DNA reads TGTGCCAGCAGCCGAGGACGTCTAAACTACGAGCAGTACTTC. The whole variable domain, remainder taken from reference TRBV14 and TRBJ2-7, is EAGVTQFPSHSVIEKGQTVTLRCDPISGHDNLYWYRRVMGKEIKFLLHFVKESKQDESGMPNNRFLAERTGGTYSTLKVQPAELEDSGVYFCASSRGRLNYEQYFGPGTRLTVT.

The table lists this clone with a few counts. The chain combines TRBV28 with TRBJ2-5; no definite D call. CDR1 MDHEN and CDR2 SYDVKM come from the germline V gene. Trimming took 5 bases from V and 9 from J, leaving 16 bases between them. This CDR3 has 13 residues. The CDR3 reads CASSRRGWAAQYF. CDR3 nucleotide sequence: TGTGCCAGCAGTCGCCGCGGTTGGGCGGCCCAGTACTTC.